This T cell receptor beta chain comes out of a study of blood T cell repertoires in COVID-19. Turning to the study itself: Nucleic acid was either cDNA or gDNA, and it came from T cells, B-cell-depleted T cells, or PBMCs.

In germline, CDR1 is SGHVS, CDR2 FQNEAQ. Trimming removed 5 bases from V and 0 bases from J; junction bases left unmatched: 9. The CDR3 consists of 16 residues. The table came from immunoSEQ multiplex PCR; TCRdb's copy has only in-frame clones and leaves some out. In the table there are about 100,000 clones, 80% to 90% of which are singletons. Source material: peripheral blood. The V gene is TRBV7-8, the J gene TRBJ2-7; 8 bases are shared with TRBD1. The TCR originated in a human donor in a cohort sampled during active COVID-19. This CDR3 reads CASSIIRDRSSYEQYF. The CDR3 DNA reads TGTGCCAGCAGCATAATCCGGGACAGGAGCTCCTACGAGCAGTACTTC.